Here is one T cell receptor beta chain with its context. The sample originates from a study of CD8 T cells in Susac syndrome. This CDR3 has 14 residues. Trimming removed 5 bases from V and 1 base from J, with 11 bases in between. Germline V lookup: CDR1 LNHDA, CDR2 SQIVND (reference sequence). Random hexamers primed reverse transcription of roughly 0.5 to 1 ug RNA. TCRdb analysed the immunoSEQ multiplex PCR reads with MiXCR anew, one entry per CDR3 protein. The repertoire holds about 240,000 distinct CDR3 sequences, with roughly 95% as singletons. The study sequenced TCR beta in blood CD8+ and CD4+ T cells.

This sequence was found in a human donor with Susac syndrome. The V and J genes are TRBV19 and TRBJ2-5; D is perhaps TRBD2 (5 bases). The sample was CD4+ T cells from PBMCs. CDR3 sequence (DNA): TGTGCCAGTAGTCCGCGGGTTCTCCAAGAGACCCAGTACTTC. It codes for CASSPRVLQETQYF.